This TCR beta chain was found in a study of breast tumors, draining lymph nodes, adjacent tissues. MiXCR, run by TCRdb on the multiplex PCR reads, gives a single entry per CDR3 protein. Of nearly 200,000 distinct CDR3 sequences in the sample, 30% to 40% were seen once. Trimming at V came to 6 bases and at J to 2 bases, leaving 16 bases not matched to a gene. Germline loops: CDR1 SGHRS, CDR2 YFSETQ. The CDR3 consists of 19 residues. In the case of this clonotype: The antigen is undetermined.

Study-wide findings and caveats: Tumors had less TCR diversity than lymph nodes, more than nontumor tissue.

Samples came from axillary lymph nodes draining the breast cancer. Sample: axillary lymph node tissue. The receptor was derived from a female donor with breast cancer. Some clones in this sample may be carry-over from other donors' samples. The chain links TRBV5-1 to TRBJ2-4, with 11 bases matching TRBD2. Here the CDR3 reads CASIGRVAGGMRPKNIQYF. The CDR3 coding sequence is TGCGCCAGCATCGGTCGGGTAGCGGGGGGGATGAGGCCCAAAAACATTCAGTACTTC.